These 25 T cell receptor beta chains share one sample of origin, sequenced in a study of T cell clonotyping in hematopoietic cell transplantation. The table came from immunoSEQ multiplex PCR; TCRdb's copy has only in-frame clones and leaves some out. The table has thousands of clones, about 94% seen once. Sequences were derived from peripheral blood mononuclear cells, sampled 30 days after allogeneic stem cell transplant. The receptor source for this set is a male patient aged 70-85 years who had an allogeneic stem cell transplant from an unrelated donor, so T cells may come from the graft donor. Some clones in this sample may be carry-over from other donors' samples.

The rearrangement uses TRBV21-1 and TRBJ2-7; the table's D call TRBD2 went unverified against the DNA. TRBV21-1 is a pseudogene segment. CDR3 length: 11 residues. The CDR3 spells CASSKEISGYF. CDR3 coding DNA: TGTGCCAGCAGCAAAGAAATTAGCGGGTACTTC.

The gene calls are TRBV19 and TRBJ2-1; the D gene is possibly TRBD1 (5 bases). Looked up from germline, CDR1 is LNHDA and CDR2 is SQIVND (reference sequence). The CDR3 loop spans 15 amino acids. The ends were cut back, 1 base at V and 6 bases at J, with 13 bases in the middle. CDR3 nucleotide sequence: TGTGCCAGTAGTATAGGGGGCCAGGGTGCCAATGAGCAGTTCTTC. Protein: CASSIGGQGANEQFF.

The V and J genes are TRBV29-1 and TRBJ2-2; possibly TRBD2 for D (7 bases). V was shortened by 7 bases and J by 1 base, with 13 bases between the two germline ends. Germline CDR1 and CDR2: SQVTM and ANQGSEA. CDR3 length: 14 residues. The CDR3 sequence is CSARGARNTGELFF. The CDR3 DNA reads as TGCAGCGCCCGGGGGGCGCGGAACACCGGGGAGCTGTTTTTT.

The chain carries TRBV9 and TRBJ2-7; D is perhaps TRBD2 (6 bases). The CDR3 sequence is 15 residues long. Trimming removed 1 base from V and 2 bases from J, with 13 bases in between. The germline V gene has CDR1 SGDLS and CDR2 YYNGEE. The CDR3 loop reads CASSVMGSGPYEQYF. Here the CDR3 DNA reads TGTGCCAGCAGCGTAATGGGTAGCGGTCCCTACGAGCAGTACTTC.

The count of this clone is one. The chain has TRBV6-1 and TRBJ1-2, with no clear D. V lost 9 bases to trimming and J lost 1 base, with 15 bases between them. Germline-derived CDR1 and CDR2 are MNHNS and SASEGT. This CDR3 region has 14 residues. CDR3 loop: CASHRVGGNYGYTF. In DNA form, the CDR3 reads TGTGCCAGTCACCGGGTCGGAGGTAACTATGGCTACACCTTC.

The rearrangement links TRBV7-2 to TRBJ1-2; possible D gene TRBD1, 5 bases. CDR1 and CDR2 from the germline V gene are SGHTA and FQGNSA. Trimming cost V 6 bases and J 4 bases, with 18 bases left between them. This CDR3 has 15 amino acids. The chain's CDR3 is CASRSEGNWGYGYTF. CDR3 in DNA: TGTGCCAGCAGATCTGAGGGGAATTGGGGCTATGGCTACACCTTC. Filled out from reference TRBV7-2 and TRBJ1-2, the complete variable domain reads GAGVSQSPSNKVTEKGKDVELRCDPISGHTALYWYRQSLGQGLEFLIYFQGNSAPDKSGLPSDRFSAERTGGSVSTLTIQRTQQEDSAVYLCASRSEGNWGYGYTFGSGTRLTVV.

The table lists this clone with a count of one. This chain links TRBV5-1 with TRBJ2-7; 13 bases agree with TRBD2. The V gene's germline CDR1 is SGHRS and CDR2 YFSETQ. Losses at the gene ends were 5 bases for V and 2 bases for J; bases not matched to a gene: 7. This CDR3 is built from 16 residues. CDR3 loop: CASRPGTSGATYEQYF. DNA for the CDR3: TGCGCCAGCAGGCCCGGGACTAGCGGGGCAACCTACGAGCAGTACTTC.

This chain links TRBV7-8 with TRBJ1-5; D remains ambiguous. Germline V lookup: CDR1 SGHVS, CDR2 FQNEAQ. Trimming removed 5 bases from V and 0 bases from J, with 8 bases in between. This CDR3 is built from 14 residues. The CDR3 nucleotides read TGTGCCAGCAGCCAACTTTATAGCAATCAGCCCCAGCATTTT. Translated, it gives CASSQLYSNQPQHF.

The chain has TRBV28 and TRBJ1-2, with a weak D call TRBD1 (5 bases). The CDR3 runs 14 residues. V was clipped by 9 bases and J by 3 bases, with 17 bases between them. Germline loops: CDR1 MDHEN, CDR2 SYDVKM. The DNA for the CDR3 is TGTGCCAGTCGACCGGGGCGATACGACTATGGCTACACCTTC. It yields the protein CASRPGRYDYGYTF.

The genes are TRBV30 and TRBJ1-5, with D hard to call. Germline assignment: CDR1 GTSNPN and CDR2 SVGIG (reference sequence). CDR3 length equals 17 residues. Trimming left V 0 bases short and J 0 bases short, with 15 bases between. CDR3 coding DNA: TGTGCCTGGAGTGTATCGGCAGGTAAACATAGCAATCAGCCCCAGCATTTT. Its translation is CAWSVSAGKHSNQPQHF.

This chain connects TRBV19 to TRBJ1-5; D may be TRBD1 (5 bases). The V gene's germline CDR1 is LNHDA and CDR2 SQIVND (reference sequence). This CDR3 region has 16 residues. Trimming pared 3 bases from V and 7 bases from J, leaving 19 bases between. In DNA, the CDR3 is TGTGCCAGTAGTATTCGGATTGGAGGGGCTCGACAGCCCCAGCATTTT. Translating gives CASSIRIGGARQPQHF.

The rearrangement joins TRBV7-9 to TRBJ1-1; D gene unclear. This CDR3 has 15 amino acids. Trimming left V 5 bases short and J 5 bases short, with 18 bases between. Germline loops: CDR1 SEHNR, CDR2 FQNEAQ (reference sequence). CDR3 coding DNA: TGTGCCAGCAGCCCCCCAAGGGTTGCAGGAACTGAAGCTTTCTTT. It specifies CASSPPRVAGTEAFF. The entire variable domain, with the rest obtained from reference TRBV7-9 and TRBJ1-1, is as follows: DTGVSQNPRHKITKRGQNVTFRCDPISEHNRLYWYRQTLGQGPEFLTYFQNEAQLEKSRLLSDRFSAERPKGSFSTLEIQRTEQGDSAMYLCASSPPRVAGTEAFFGQGTRLTVV.

This clone was picked up a small number of times. CDR3 region: CAYGTNYEQYF. CDR3 bases: TGTGCCTACGGGACCAACTACGAGCAGTACTTC. The V and J genes are TRBV28 and TRBJ2-7; D might be TRBD1 or TRBD2, each matching 5 bases. The V gene lost 11 bases and the J gene lost 3 bases, with 11 bases spanning the gap. Germline CDR1 is MDHEN and CDR2 is SYDVKM. The CDR3 is 11 residues long.

The chain carries TRBV5-6 and TRBJ1-1; TRBD1 matches 8 bases. Trimming cost V 4 bases and J 7 bases; bases outside gene matches: 3. In germline, CDR1 is SGHDT, CDR2 YYEEEE. This CDR3 contains 12 residues. The CDR3 DNA follows: TGTGCCAGCAGCAGGACAGGGTTTGAAGCTTTCTTT. Protein: CASSRTGFEAFF.

The V call is TRBV6-4, the J call TRBJ2-7; possibly TRBD1 or TRBD2 for D (5 bases each). This CDR3 has 13 residues. Germline CDR1 is MRHNA and CDR2 is SNTAGT. The germline V and J ends were trimmed by 4 bases and 6 bases, with 13 bases remaining between them. CDR3 residues: CASSGVAGGEQYF. CDR3 coding DNA: TGTGCCAGCAGTGGAGTAGCTGGGGGCGAGCAGTACTTC.

The genes are TRBV4-1 and TRBJ1-2; 7 bases match TRBD1. The CDR3 totals 17 residues. CDR1 MGHRA and CDR2 YSYEKL come from the germline V gene. Unmatched junction bases numbered 11, after V lost 4 bases and J lost 0 bases. CDR3 DNA: TGCGCCAGCAGCCTAACAGGGGAAAGCAAAGCTAACTATGGCTACACCTTC. Translating gives CASSLTGESKANYGYTF.

This chain connects TRBV2 to TRBJ2-7, with TRBD2 as a possible D gene (6 bases). The CDR3 length is 13 residues. Germline lookup yields CDR1 SNHLY and CDR2 FYNNEI. Trimming left V 4 bases short and J 3 bases short, with 10 bases between. The CDR3 here is CASSVQGLYEQYF. CDR3 nucleotides: TGTGCCAGCAGTGTTCAGGGACTCTACGAGCAGTACTTC.

This clone was seen just once. The chain couples TRBV4-2 to TRBJ2-7; maybe TRBD2 (6 bases). This CDR3 comprises 14 residues. The ends were cut back, 5 bases at V and 3 bases at J, with 14 bases in the middle. In germline, CDR1 is LGHNA, CDR2 YNFKEQ. The CDR3 sequence: CASSLGLGLYEQYF. For the CDR3, the DNA is TGTGCCAGCAGCTTAGGACTGGGACTCTACGAGCAGTACTTC.

This sequence joins TRBV7-2 and TRBJ2-3, with 9 bases that match TRBD2. V lost 1 base, J lost 5 bases, and 4 bases stayed unmatched. This CDR3 contains 15 residues. CDR1 and CDR2 (germline): SGHTA, FQGNSA. CDR3 residues: CASSLGGGAGDTQYF. CDR3 DNA sequence: TGTGCCAGCAGCTTAGGCGGGGGGGCGGGAGATACGCAGTATTTT.

This clone is classed as large (0.1 to 1%). The chain uses TRBV5-1 and TRBJ2-1; possibly TRBD2 for D (7 bases). The germline V gene encodes CDR1 SGHRS and CDR2 YFSETQ. CDR3 length: 15 amino acids. V lost 4 bases, J lost 7 bases, and 18 bases lay in between. The DNA for the CDR3 is TGCGCCAGCAGCCAAACGGGGGGCCTTATAAATGAGCAGTTCTTC. It is translated as CASSQTGGLINEQFF.

The rearrangement uses TRBV29-1 and TRBJ2-3; D is unresolved. The V end was cut by 8 bases, the J end by 1 base, with 4 bases between. CDR1 and CDR2 (germline): SQVTM, ANQGSEA. This CDR3 is built from 10 residues. CDR3 in amino acids: CSSGTDTQYF. CDR3 sequence (DNA): TGCAGCTCGGGCACAGATACGCAGTATTTT.

This chain joins TRBV5-6 and TRBJ2-7, with 9 bases fitting TRBD2. The germline gives CDR1 SGHDT, CDR2 YYEEEE. Losses at the gene ends were 4 bases for V and 6 bases for J; bases not matched to a gene: 5. The length of the CDR3 is 13 residues. DNA of the CDR3: TGTGCCAGCAGCGCGGGGGGGGTAGGCGAGCAGTACTTC. Protein: CASSAGGVGEQYF.

The V gene is TRBV6-6, the J gene TRBJ1-2, with D unresolved. Per the germline V gene, CDR1 is MNHNY and CDR2 is SVGAGI (reference sequence). The CDR3 has 10 amino acids. V was clipped by 1 base and J by 6 bases, with 0 bases between them. The CDR3 loop reads CASSYYGYTF. The CDR3 nucleotides read TGTGCCAGCAGTTACTATGGCTACACCTTC.

The chain recombines TRBV2 with TRBJ1-4; no firm D call. The CDR3 totals 14 residues. Between the trimmed V and J ends, which lost 4 bases and 7 bases, there was a span of 13 bases. Looked up from germline, CDR1 is SNHLY and CDR2 is FYNNEI. CDR3 sequence reads: CASSVWGSGEKLFF. As DNA, the CDR3 is TGTGCCAGCAGTGTGTGGGGTAGCGGTGAAAAACTGTTTTTT.

The V and J genes are TRBV27 and TRBJ1-5; D gene unclear. CDR1 and CDR2 from the germline V gene are MNHEY and SMNVEV (reference sequence). The CDR3 covers 13 residues. The germline V and J ends were trimmed by 6 bases and 0 bases, with 6 bases remaining between them. CDR3 loop: CASRVNSNQPQHF. In DNA, the CDR3 is TGTGCCAGCAGGGTTAATAGCAATCAGCCCCAGCATTTT.